The next 32 T cell receptor beta chains were all read from a single sample in a study of long-term antiretroviral therapy in people with HIV. Investigators performed immunoSEQ version v3.0 at survey level. Assay: immunoSEQ multiplex PCR; the TCRdb copy retains only in-frame clones and omits some. The repertoire holds about 34,000 clones, around 94% seen once, with 3.5% to 4.5% in the top ten. This sample comprised unsorted PBMCs, obtained about 5.1 years after starting antiretroviral therapy. Every receptor here comes from a woman aged 50 to 65 with HIV.

V usage is TRBV5-8 and J usage is TRBJ1-2, with 8 bases fitting TRBD1. The CDR3 extends over 18 amino acids. J gave up 5 bases and V 9 bases, and 24 bases lay outside the gene matches. The germline gives CDR1 SGHTS, CDR2 YDEGEE. In DNA form, the CDR3 reads TGTGCCACCTCCCTGCCCTATGCCAAGACAGGGGTAATATATGGCTACACCTTC. Protein product: CATSLPYAKTGVIYGYTF.

The rearrangement uses TRBV30 and TRBJ1-1; D uncertain. Trimming cost V 1 base and J 4 bases, with 19 bases left between them. The CDR3 sequence is 16 residues long. CDR1 and CDR2 (germline): GTSNPN, SVGIG (reference sequence). The CDR3 DNA reads TGTGCCTGGAGTGACCGGGCCCTTCGCTCCGGCACTGAAGCTTTCTTT. Protein: CAWSDRALRSGTEAFF.

This clone showed up just once. J is TRBJ1-6 and V is TRBV2, with D possibly matching TRBD1 (6 bases). Germline V gene data show CDR1 as SNHLY and CDR2 as FYNNEI. V lost 2 bases and J 6 bases, leaving 14 bases between the germline ends. This CDR3 has 16 amino acids. The CDR3 spells CASSELGGAGNSPLHF. The CDR3 DNA is TGTGCCAGCAGTGAATTAGGGGGTGCCGGTAATTCACCCCTCCACTTT.

The chain has TRBV7-2 and TRBJ2-3; 8 bases are a match to TRBD1. CDR3 length equals 16 residues. Per the germline V gene, CDR1 is SGHTA and CDR2 is FQGNSA. After removal of 1 base from V and 5 bases from J, the junction contained 8 bases not matched to a gene. The CDR3 loop is CASSLGPGRGQDTQYF. CDR3 sequence (DNA): TGTGCCAGCAGCTTAGGGCCTGGCAGGGGGCAAGATACGCAGTATTTT.

This clone occurred once. The chain uses TRBV7-9 and TRBJ1-6; D uncertain. Germline V gene sequence: CDR1 SEHNR, CDR2 FQNEAQ (reference sequence). CDR3 size: 13 residues. With 5 bases removed from V and 8 bases from J, the gap between germline ends came to 10 bases. The chain's CDR3 is CASSPRPDSPLHF. For the CDR3, the DNA is TGTGCCAGCAGCCCACGACCTGATTCACCCCTCCACTTT.

The chain is built from TRBV4-2 and TRBJ1-3; the D is unclear. The CDR3 has 16 amino acids. Germline values: CDR1 LGHNA, CDR2 YNFKEQ. V was cut by 0 bases and J by 4 bases, with 13 bases left in between. The CDR3 DNA follows: TGTGCCAGCAGCCAAGAATCGCCGGGTTCCGGAAACACCATATATTTT. This encodes CASSQESPGSGNTIYF.

The chain couples TRBV19 to TRBJ2-2; D remains ambiguous. CDR1 LNHDA and CDR2 SQIVND come from the germline V gene (reference sequence). This CDR3 is built from 15 residues. The V end was cut by 7 bases, the J end by 1 base, with 13 bases between. The CDR3 DNA reads TGTGCCAGTATTGGCTCCTCTCGGAACACCGGGGAGCTGTTTTTT. It yields the protein CASIGSSRNTGELFF.

The rearrangement joins TRBV7-3 to TRBJ2-7, with D possibly TRBD2 on 7 matching bases. The CDR3 contains 13 residues. Trimming shortened V by 5 bases and J by 7 bases, and 15 bases separated the two germline ends. Germline values: CDR1 SGHTA, CDR2 FQGTGA. Here the CDR3 reads CASSPKGGREQYF. The CDR3 DNA sequence: TGTGCCAGCAGCCCGAAGGGGGGGAGGGAGCAGTACTTC.

This clone was recorded a few times. CDR3 nucleotides: TGTGCCAGCTCACGAGAGACAGGAGACAACACTGAAGCTTTCTTT. Translation: CASSRETGDNTEAFF. This chain links TRBV18 with TRBJ1-1; possibly TRBD1 for D (6 bases). Germline assignment: CDR1 KGHSH and CDR2 LQKENI. This CDR3 spans 15 amino acids. V lost 4 bases, J lost 2 bases, and 14 bases lay in between. The variable domain in full, completed from reference TRBV18 and TRBJ1-1, reads NAGVMQNPRHLVRRRGQEARLRCSPMKGHSHVYWYRQLPEEGLKFMVYLQKENIIDESGMPKERFSAEFPKEGPSILRIQQVVRGDSAAYFCASSRETGDNTEAFFGQGTRLTVV.

The gene calls are TRBV4-3 and TRBJ2-5; no firm D call. The V gene's germline CDR1 is LGHNA and CDR2 YSLEER. The CDR3 has 17 residues. V lost 0 bases and J 7 bases, leaving 21 bases between the germline ends. This CDR3 is CASSQDYSAGAQSTQYF. CDR3 nucleotides: TGCGCCAGCAGCCAAGACTATTCCGCCGGAGCGCAGTCGACCCAGTACTTC.

This sequence joins TRBV5-4 and TRBJ1-4, with TRBD1 as a possible D gene (6 bases). Per germline, CDR1 SGHNT and CDR2 YYREEE (reference sequence). CDR3 length: 15 amino acids. Trimming shortened V by 4 bases and J by 8 bases, and 18 bases separated the two germline ends. The DNA of the CDR3 is TGTGCCAGCAGCGTTCCGGGACACGGGGAAGAAAAACTGTTTTTT. It is translated as CASSVPGHGEEKLFF. Supplemented by reference TRBV5-4 and TRBJ1-4, the full variable domain reads ETGVTQSPTHLIKTRGQQVTLRCSSQSGHNTVSWYQQALGQGPQFIFQYYREEENGRGNFPPRFSGLQFPNYSSELNVNALELDDSALYLCASSVPGHGEEKLFFGSGTQLSVL.

The genes are TRBV7-9 and TRBJ2-5; 7 positions match TRBD1. Germline CDR1 reads SEHNR; CDR2 reads FQNEAQ (reference sequence). Germline trimming cut 1 base from V and 2 bases from J; bases unmatched to any gene: 7. This CDR3 is built from 16 residues. The CDR3 region has the DNA TGTGCCAGCAGCTTAGGGCGACAGGGCAGACAAGAGACCCAGTACTTC. Its translation: CASSLGRQGRQETQYF.

The chain joins TRBV15 to TRBJ1-3; D not resolved. Trimming shortened V by 0 bases and J by 2 bases, and 11 bases separated the two germline ends. The CDR3 is made up of 16 amino acids. In germline, CDR1 is LNHNV, CDR2 YYDKDF (reference sequence). Here the CDR3 DNA reads TGTGCCACCAGCAGAGATCGTGTGGGAGCTGGAAACACCATATATTTT. Protein: CATSRDRVGAGNTIYF.

This chain joins TRBV30 and TRBJ2-5; D perhaps matches TRBD2 (7 bases). Trimming cost V 5 bases and J 1 base, with 20 bases left between them. The CDR3 contains 16 residues. CDR1 GTSNPN and CDR2 SVGIG come from the germline V gene (reference sequence). CDR3 amino acids: CAWGGAQPMGQETQYF. The CDR3 DNA reads as TGTGCCTGGGGGGGGGCCCAGCCCATGGGCCAAGAGACCCAGTACTTC.

The V call is TRBV11-2, the J call TRBJ2-7, with 7 bases fitting TRBD1. Germline V gene lookup returns CDR1 SGHAT and CDR2 FQNNGV. V was clipped by 1 base and J by 2 bases; unmatched bases: 5. The CDR3 totals 15 residues. The CDR3 nucleotides read TGTGCCAGCAGCTTAGCGGGACAGCGTCCCTACGAGCAGTACTTC. This translates into CASSLAGQRPYEQYF.

The chain is built from TRBV4-2 and TRBJ1-6; a possible D gene is TRBD1 (5 bases). CDR1 is LGHNA, CDR2 YNFKEQ, per germline. The CDR3 contains 18 residues. Trimming cost V 1 base and J 5 bases, with 18 bases left between them. The CDR3 coding sequence is TGTGCCAGCAGCCAAGGGGCCGGGGTGGGGGAGAATAATTCACCCCTCCACTTT. Translation: CASSQGAGVGENNSPLHF.

The V gene is TRBV11-3, the J gene TRBJ2-7, with D possibly TRBD1 on 6 matching bases. CDR1 and CDR2 (germline): SGHNT, YENEEA. Deletions cut 5 bases from V and 1 base from J, with 15 bases between. This CDR3 comprises 15 residues. The CDR3 loop reads CASSRDQGSSYEQYF. DNA for the CDR3: TGTGCCAGCAGCCGGGATCAGGGGTCATCCTACGAGCAGTACTTC.

This chain connects TRBV6-6 to TRBJ2-7; a possible D gene is TRBD2 (6 bases). Germline V lookup: CDR1 MNHNY, CDR2 SVGAGI (reference sequence). The V gene lost 0 bases and the J gene lost 7 bases, with 10 bases spanning the gap. The length of the CDR3 is 13 residues. Written as DNA, the CDR3 is TGTGCCAGCAGTTACTCGCGGGGCCGGGAGCAGTACTTC. Translation gives CASSYSRGREQYF.

The chain joins TRBV6-5 to TRBJ2-1; no reliable D call. Germline CDR1 is MNHEY and CDR2 is SVGAGI. V was shortened by 5 bases and J by 2 bases, with 4 bases between the two germline ends. The CDR3 runs 12 residues. CDR3 DNA: TGTGCCAGCAGTCGACCCTACAATGAGCAGTTCTTC. Protein: CASSRPYNEQFF.

Of note for this clone: One end of the junction fails to match germline, which may point to a read error. The chain combines TRBV7-7 with TRBJ2-3; the match to TRBD2 covers 12 bases. This CDR3 is built from 16 residues. Germline V gives CDR1 SSHAT, CDR2 FNYEAQ (reference sequence). The DNA for the CDR3 is TGTGCTAGCAGCGAGGGACTAGCGGGTAGCACAGATACGCAGTATTTT. It translates to CASSEGLAGSTDTQYF.

The chain employs TRBV7-6 and TRBJ1-1, with D uncertain. This CDR3 region has 15 residues. Germline loops: CDR1 SGHVS, CDR2 FNYEAQ. V was clipped by 4 bases and J by 1 base, with 13 bases between them. CDR3: CASSSYPDGNTEAFF. The CDR3 DNA is TGTGCCAGCAGCTCCTATCCTGACGGGAACACTGAAGCTTTCTTT.

This chain joins TRBV5-5 and TRBJ1-2, with TRBD1 identical over 7 bases. V lost 0 bases, J lost 1 base, and 6 bases stayed unmatched. The CDR3 consists of 16 residues. Germline assignment: CDR1 SGHKS and CDR2 YYEKEE (reference sequence). CDR3 in amino acids: CASSLGPDRNNYGYTF. The CDR3 coding sequence is TGTGCCAGCAGCTTGGGGCCGGACAGGAATAACTATGGCTACACCTTC.

This clone was detected only once. The V call is TRBV4-3, the J call TRBJ2-7; D remains ambiguous. Germline assignment: CDR1 LGHNA and CDR2 YSLEER. Trimming removed 0 bases at V and 3 bases at J, with 3 bases between. The CDR3 runs 12 residues. DNA for the CDR3: TGCGCCAGCAGCCAAGACGGCTACGAGCAGTACTTC. Translated, it gives CASSQDGYEQYF.

The V gene is TRBV18, the J gene TRBJ1-5, with D tentatively TRBD1 (6 bases). The V end lost 3 bases, the J end lost 12 bases, and 15 bases lay between the germline ends. This CDR3 is 13 amino acids long. Germline loops: CDR1 KGHSH, CDR2 LQKENI. CDR3 region: CASSPLTGRDQHF. CDR3 in DNA: TGTGCCAGCTCACCGTTGACAGGCCGGGACCAGCATTTT.

The rearrangement uses TRBV5-1 and TRBJ2-3, with D perhaps matching TRBD1 or TRBD2 (5 bases each). The V end lost 2 bases, the J end lost 0 bases, and 7 bases lay between the germline ends. The CDR3 has 14 residues. Germline-derived CDR1 and CDR2 are SGHRS and YFSETQ. Written as DNA, the CDR3 is TGCGCCAGCAGCTTTGGGGACAGCACAGATACGCAGTATTTT. Amino acids: CASSFGDSTDTQYF.

The V call is TRBV5-4, the J call TRBJ2-3; D ambiguous. The CDR3 totals 15 residues. V lost 4 bases and J 2 bases, leaving 14 bases between the germline ends. CDR1 and CDR2 (germline): SGHNT, YYREEE (reference sequence). CDR3 sequence reads: CASSPDPWSTDTQYF. The CDR3 coding sequence is TGTGCCAGCAGCCCGGACCCTTGGTCCACAGATACGCAGTATTTT. Complete variable domain (other parts from reference TRBV5-4 and TRBJ2-3): ETGVTQSPTHLIKTRGQQVTLRCSSQSGHNTVSWYQQALGQGPQFIFQYYREEENGRGNFPPRFSGLQFPNYSSELNVNALELDDSALYLCASSPDPWSTDTQYFGPGTRLTVL.

The CDR3 here is CASMFGRGGRQETQYF. CDR3 sequence (DNA): TGTGCCAGCATGTTTGGGCGGGGGGGGCGGCAAGAGACCCAGTACTTC. The chain is built from TRBV2 and TRBJ2-5, with TRBD2 identical over 9 bases. Germline CDR1 reads SNHLY; CDR2 reads FYNNEI. The CDR3 contains 16 residues. V shed 7 bases, J shed 2 bases, and the junction held 11 bases outside the gene matches.

The chain uses TRBV19 and TRBJ1-1; D might be TRBD1 (5 bases). The length of the CDR3 is 15 residues. The germline CDR1 and CDR2 sequences are LNHDA and SQIVND (reference sequence). Deletions cut 7 bases from V and 5 bases from J, with 20 bases between. CDR3 sequence: CASKGRQPKGTEAFF. CDR3 in DNA: TGTGCCAGTAAAGGCCGGCAGCCCAAGGGGACTGAAGCTTTCTTT. The full variable domain, its missing parts supplied by reference TRBV19 and TRBJ1-1, is DGGITQSPKYLFRKEGQNVTLSCEQNLNHDAMYWYRQDPGQGLRLIYYSQIVNDFQKGDIAEGYSVSREKKESFPLTVTSAQKNPTAFYLCASKGRQPKGTEAFFGQGTRLTVV.

The chain is built from TRBV5-1 and TRBJ2-5, with TRBD2 identical over 12 bases. CDR3 length: 15 amino acids. Trimming removed 0 bases from V and 5 bases from J; junction bases left unmatched: 2. CDR1 is SGHRS and CDR2 is YFSETQ in the germline V gene. The CDR3 loop is CASSLGTSGVETQYF. The CDR3 DNA follows: TGCGCCAGCAGCTTGGGGACTAGCGGGGTGGAGACCCAGTACTTC.

The chain links TRBV5-8 to TRBJ1-3; D perhaps matches TRBD1 (5 bases). The CDR3 extends over 13 amino acids. Germline loops: CDR1 SGHTS, CDR2 YDEGEE. V dropped 10 bases and J dropped 8 bases, with 19 bases sitting between them. The CDR3 DNA follows: TGTGCCGGTGGGGGGTCCGGAGGACACACCATATATTTT. Translation gives CAGGGSGGHTIYF.

This chain joins TRBV18 and TRBJ1-1, with D tentatively TRBD1 (6 bases). The V end lost 3 bases, the J end lost 4 bases, and 15 bases lay between the germline ends. Germline-derived CDR1 and CDR2 are KGHSH and LQKENI. This CDR3 spans 15 amino acids. CDR3 residues: CASSPLTSGATEAFF. CDR3 coding DNA: TGTGCCAGCTCACCTTTGACGTCAGGGGCCACTGAAGCTTTCTTT.

V usage is TRBV21-1 and J usage is TRBJ2-7; TRBD1, the D gene given by the table, was not confirmed from the DNA. TRBV21-1 is shown as a pseudogene. This CDR3 contains 11 residues. CDR3 DNA: TGTGCCAGCAGCAATGACAGGGCACTGTGCTTC. This translates into CASSNDRALCF.